A selection of T cell receptor beta chains follows, all from one sample in a study of regulatory T cells in long-lasting Graves disease. MiXCR was run by TCRdb on the multiplex PCR reads, yielding one entry per CDR3 protein. The sample shows around 500,000 distinct CDR3 sequences, approximately 16% of them seen only once. The data also belong to a second study, concerning T cells in Graves' hyperthyroidism and ophthalmopathy.

Sample: peripheral blood mononuclear cells (PBMCs), taken at new diagnosis, from a patient treated with antithyroid drugs. The receptors were sampled from a woman aged 35-65 years with Graves disease. The CDR3 runs from the conserved cysteine through the conserved F or W. Each record gives: J gene, V gene, D gene, clone size, CDR3 DNA, CDR3 protein. The D gene is left open where the match is weak. Rows may omit the clone size; those that give it use once, few, many or a size class.

TRBJ1-2 | TRBV11-2 | . | many | TGTGCCAGCAGCTTAACTATGGGGAACTATGGCTACACCTTC | CASSLTMGNYGYTF
TRBJ2-1 | TRBV25-1 | . | few | TGTGCCAGCACTGGAGGAGGCGTGTACAATGAGCAGTTCTTC | CASTGGGVYNEQFF
TRBJ1-1 | TRBV12-3/TRBV12-4 | . | many | TGTGCCAGCAGTTTTCTGGGAGTGAACACTGAAGCTTTCTTT | CASSFLGVNTEAFF
TRBJ2-7 | TRBV18 | TRBD1 | few | TGTGCCAGCTCACCTTATTTAGGACAGGGGGAGCACGAGCAGTACTTC | CASSPYLGQGEHEQYF
TRBJ1-2 | TRBV19 | TRBD1 | . | TGTGCCAGTAGTACGACAGGGACGGGACATGGCTACACCTTC | CASSTTGTGHGYTF
TRBJ1-2 | TRBV6-5 | TRBD1 | . | TGTGCCAGCAGTTACTCCGGACAGGGTGTCTATGGCTACACCTTC | CASSYSGQGVYGYTF
TRBJ1-5 | TRBV6-2/TRBV6-3 | . | few | TGTGCCAGCAGTTACTCGGACCTCCGGGACACGAGCAATCAGCCCCAGCATTTT | CASSYSDLRDTSNQPQHF
TRBJ2-3 | TRBV9 | TRBD1 | few | TGTGCCAGCACCTCCGACAGGGGCACAGATACGCAGTATTTT | CASTSDRGTDTQYF
TRBJ1-1 | TRBV30 | . | once | TGTGCCTGGAGTAGCCCCGGGGATATGAACACTGAAGCTTTCTTT | CAWSSPGDMNTEAFF
TRBJ2-5 | TRBV7-2 | TRBD2 | many | TGTGCCAGCAGCTTATTTGGCGGGGGGATCCAAGAGACCCAGTACTTC | CASSLFGGGIQETQYF
TRBJ1-5 | TRBV6-1 | TRBD1 | . | TGTGCCAGCAATGACAGGGACAATCAGCCCCAGCATTTT | CASNDRDNQPQHF
TRBJ2-7 | TRBV5-6 | . | many | TGTGCCAGCAGCTTTAGCCCTAGAACCCACGAGCAGTACTTC | CASSFSPRTHEQYF
TRBJ1-6 | TRBV6-2/TRBV6-3 | TRBD1 | . | TGTGCCAGCAGTTATTACTACGCCCCGGACAGGTTTAATTCACCCCTCCACTTT | CASSYYYAPDRFNSPLHF
TRBJ2-6 | TRBV11-2 | . | once | TGTGCCAGCAGCTTGAAAGTTACTGGGGCCAACGTCCTGACTTTC | CASSLKVTGANVLTF
TRBJ1-6 | TRBV10-3 | . | . | TGTGCCATCAGTGAGTCGAACGGGGGGAATAATTCACCCCTCCACTTT | CAISESNGGNNSPLHF
TRBJ2-7 | TRBV27 | . | many | TGTGCCAGCAGTCCGCGGACAGCGGGCTCCTACGAGCAGTACTTC | CASSPRTAGSYEQYF
TRBJ1-5 | TRBV15 | . | many | TGTGCCACCAGCAGAGATGTAGGCGGTTCGCCCCAGCATTTT | CATSRDVGGSPQHF
TRBJ2-2 | TRBV24-1 | TRBD2 | . | TGTGCCACCAGTGATTTAACTAGCGTAGTTACCGGGGAGCTGTTTTTT | CATSDLTSVVTGELFF
TRBJ1-1 | TRBV6-2/TRBV6-3 | . | few | TGTGCCAGCAGTTACTTGGATGGGCGGGGGACTGAAGCTTTCTTT | CASSYLDGRGTEAFF
TRBJ2-2 | TRBV12-3/TRBV12-4 | . | . | TGTGCCAGCACCCAGGACCTTTACGCCGGGGAGCTGTTTTTT | CASTQDLYAGELFF
TRBJ1-2 | TRBV7-2 | TRBD1 | many | TGTGCCAGCAGCTCCCCGGGACAGGGAACGGGCTACACCTTC | CASSSPGQGTGYTF
TRBJ1-2 | TRBV7-2 | . | few | TGTGCCAGCAGCATGACAGAGACCTATGGCTACACCTTC | CASSMTETYGYTF
TRBJ2-7 | TRBV11-2 | TRBD2 | few | TGTGCCAGCAGCTCCTTAGCGGGGGACGCCTACGAGCAGTACTTC | CASSSLAGDAYEQYF
TRBJ1-1 | TRBV10-3 | TRBD1 | . | TGTGCCATCAGCCGGACAGGGGGCAGCGCTGAAGCTTTCTTT | CAISRTGGSAEAFF
TRBJ1-4 | TRBV4-1 | TRBD1 | . | TGCGCCAGCAGCCGCCCCGGACAGGGAGGAGTCGAAAAACTGTTTTTT | CASSRPGQGGVEKLFF
TRBJ1-2 | TRBV28 | . | many | TGTGCCAGCAGCTCCCCTCTCACGGGACGGACGATCTATGGCTACACCTTC | CASSSPLTGRTIYGYTF
TRBJ2-1 | TRBV20-1 | TRBD2 | many | TGCAGTGCTGATCTGACTAGCGGGGGGCAGCGTAATGAGCAGTTCTTC | CSADLTSGGQRNEQFF